This TCR beta chain derives from a study of early stage breast cancer tumors. This CDR3 comprises 15 residues. With V trimmed by 3 bases and J by 4 bases, 6 bases remained unmatched. Germline CDR1 reads SGDLS; CDR2 reads YYNGEE. Each sample had two DNA replicates, around 0.53 ug blood or about 1.5 ug tissue. TCRdb keeps only in-frame clones here, not all; method: immunoSEQ multiplex PCR. The repertoire has roughly 14,000 clones, roughly 80% of them found once; the top ten carry over 4%. This chain connects TRBV9 to TRBJ2-3, with TRBD2 matching 9 bases. Material for sequencing was normal breast tissue next to the tumor. The sequence was obtained from a person aged 25 to 39 with breast cancer. CDR3 bases: TGTGCCAGCAGCGGGGATAGCGGGAGAGCAGATACGCAGTATTTT. This gives the protein CASSGDSGRADTQYF. Combining the CDR3 with reference TRBV9 and TRBJ2-3 gives the whole variable domain DSGVTQTPKHLITATGQRVTLRCSPRSGDLSVYWYQQSLDQGLQFLIQYYNGEERAKGNILERFSAQQFPDLHSELNLSSLELGDSALYFCASSGDSGRADTQYFGPGTRLTVL.